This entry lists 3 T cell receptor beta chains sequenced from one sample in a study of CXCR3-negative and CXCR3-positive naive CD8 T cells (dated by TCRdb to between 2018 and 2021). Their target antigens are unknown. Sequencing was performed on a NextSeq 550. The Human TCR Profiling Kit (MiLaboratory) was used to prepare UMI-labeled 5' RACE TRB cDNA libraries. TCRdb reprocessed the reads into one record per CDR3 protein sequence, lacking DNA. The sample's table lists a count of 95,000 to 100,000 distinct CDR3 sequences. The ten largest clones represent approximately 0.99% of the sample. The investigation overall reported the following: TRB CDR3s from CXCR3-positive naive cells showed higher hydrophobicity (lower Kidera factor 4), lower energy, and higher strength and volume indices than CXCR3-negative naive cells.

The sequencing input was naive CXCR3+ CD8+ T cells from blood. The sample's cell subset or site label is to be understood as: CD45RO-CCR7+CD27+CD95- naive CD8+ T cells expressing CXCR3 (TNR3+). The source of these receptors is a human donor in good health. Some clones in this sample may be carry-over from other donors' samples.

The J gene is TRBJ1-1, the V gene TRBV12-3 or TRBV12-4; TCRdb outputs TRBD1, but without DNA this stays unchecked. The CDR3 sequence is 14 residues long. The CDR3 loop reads CASTPTGIDTEAFF.

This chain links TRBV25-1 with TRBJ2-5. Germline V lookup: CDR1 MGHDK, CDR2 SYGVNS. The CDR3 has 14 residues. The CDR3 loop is CASSLGMGQETQYF.

CDR3 loop: CASSQGATRDGELFF. The chain links TRBV4-3 to TRBJ2-2; the D call of TRBD1 rests on TCRdb alone, since no DNA is present to check it. The CDR3 runs 15 residues. The germline CDR1 and CDR2 sequences are LGHNA and YSLEER.